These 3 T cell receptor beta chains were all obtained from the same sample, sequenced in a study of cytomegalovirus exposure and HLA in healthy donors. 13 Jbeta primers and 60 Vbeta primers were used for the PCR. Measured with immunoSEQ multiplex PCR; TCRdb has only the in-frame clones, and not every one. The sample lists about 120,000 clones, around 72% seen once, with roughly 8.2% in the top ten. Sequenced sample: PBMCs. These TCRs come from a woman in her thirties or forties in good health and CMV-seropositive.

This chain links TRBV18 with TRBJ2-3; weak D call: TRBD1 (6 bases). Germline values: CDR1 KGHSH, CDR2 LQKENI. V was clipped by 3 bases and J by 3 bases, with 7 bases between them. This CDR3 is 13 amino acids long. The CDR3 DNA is TGTGCCAGCTCACCTCAGGGGACAGATACGCAGTATTTT. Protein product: CASSPQGTDTQYF.

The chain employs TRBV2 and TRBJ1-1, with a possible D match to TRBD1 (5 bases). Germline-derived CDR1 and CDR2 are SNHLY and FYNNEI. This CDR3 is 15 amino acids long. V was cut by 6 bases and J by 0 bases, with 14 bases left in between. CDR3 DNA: TGTGCCAGCAGCTTGGACATACGTATGAACACTGAAGCTTTCTTT. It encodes CASSLDIRMNTEAFF.

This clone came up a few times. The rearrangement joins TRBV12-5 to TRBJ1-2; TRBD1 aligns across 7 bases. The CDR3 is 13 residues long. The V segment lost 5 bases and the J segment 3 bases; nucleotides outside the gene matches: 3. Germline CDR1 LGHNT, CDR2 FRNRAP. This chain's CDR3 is CASGPGGYYGYTF. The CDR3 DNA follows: TGTGCTAGTGGTCCAGGGGGGTACTATGGCTACACCTTC. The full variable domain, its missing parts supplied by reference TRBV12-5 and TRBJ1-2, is DARVTQTPRHKVTEMGQEVTMRCQPILGHNTVFWYRQTMMQGLELLAYFRNRAPLDDSGMPKDRFSAEMPDATLATLKIQPSEPRDSAVYFCASGPGGYYGYTFGSGTRLTVV.